Listed here are 16 T cell receptor beta chains from one sample, sequenced in a study of shared clonotypes between healthy human individuals. The assay was immunoSEQ multiplex PCR, and TCRdb's table has in-frame clones only and misses some. The repertoire holds 2 million to 3 million clones, approximately 92% seen once, with more than 0.12% in the top ten. The specimen sequenced was naive CD4+ T cells sorted from blood. Subset reported: CD45RA+ positively selected. The receptor set was obtained from a man younger than 30 in good health.

The chain recombines TRBV11-1 with TRBJ2-5; 7 nucleotides align to TRBD2. The CDR3 loop spans 15 amino acids. V lost 5 bases to trimming and J lost 2 bases; unmatched junction nucleotides: 8. CDR1 and CDR2 (germline): SGHAT, FQDESV (reference sequence). The DNA for the CDR3 is TGTGCCAGCAGCCCTCTCGGACTAGAACAAGAGACCCAGTACTTC. It is translated as CASSPLGLEQETQYF.

The genes are TRBV19 and TRBJ2-3, with D uncertain. Trimming cost V 5 bases and J 1 base, with 13 bases left between them. Germline-derived CDR1 and CDR2 are LNHDA and SQIVND (reference sequence). This CDR3 is built from 15 residues. In DNA form, the CDR3 reads TGTGCCAGTAGTTTGACGAAATTCCGCACAGATACGCAGTATTTT. As protein: CASSLTKFRTDTQYF.

This clone was observed a single time. The same CDR3 is also encoded by other DNA sequences in this sample. The chain links TRBV27 to TRBJ2-2, with D uncertain. Germline loops: CDR1 MNHEY, CDR2 SMNVEV (reference sequence). The CDR3 has 13 residues. V was trimmed by 6 bases and J by 2 bases, leaving 7 bases between them. In DNA, the CDR3 is TGTGCCAGCAGCTCCTTAAACACCGGGGAGCTGTTTTTT. Amino acid sequence: CASSSLNTGELFF.

CDR3 protein: CASIPGGTGETYEQYF. The CDR3 nucleotides read TGCGCCAGCATTCCCGGAGGGACAGGGGAGACCTACGAGCAGTACTTC. The chain recombines TRBV5-1 with TRBJ2-7; 10 positions match TRBD1. CDR3 length: 16 residues. The V and J ends lost 6 bases and 2 bases, in that order; junction bases with no gene match: 11. Germline loops: CDR1 SGHRS, CDR2 YFSETQ.

The chain employs TRBV9 and TRBJ2-3; 8 nucleotides match TRBD1. Trimming cost V 1 base and J 4 bases; bases outside gene matches: 5. CDR1 is SGDLS and CDR2 is YYNGEE in the germline V gene. CDR3 length: 15 amino acids. The CDR3 bases are TGTGCCAGCAGCGTAACAGGGGGGCCCCCAGATACGCAGTATTTT. Amino acids: CASSVTGGPPDTQYF.

The V call is TRBV2, the J call TRBJ1-5; weak D call: TRBD1 (6 bases). CDR3 length: 15 residues. V lost 1 base to trimming and J lost 6 bases, with 13 bases between them. In germline, CDR1 is SNHLY, CDR2 FYNNEI. Here the CDR3 reads CASSEGGQKGQPQHF. DNA of the CDR3: TGTGCCAGCAGTGAAGGGGGACAAAAAGGTCAGCCCCAGCATTTT.

V gene TRBV7-9 combines with J gene TRBJ2-7, with a weak D call TRBD2 (5 bases). This CDR3 has 13 amino acids. Germline lookup yields CDR1 SEHNR and CDR2 FQNEAQ (reference sequence). Trimming stripped 4 bases from V and 0 bases from J, with 7 bases between. Here the CDR3 reads CASSWGASYEQYF. The CDR3 DNA follows: TGTGCCAGCAGCTGGGGAGCCTCCTACGAGCAGTACTTC.

J is TRBJ1-4 and V is TRBV5-1; the D is unclear. The CDR3 runs to 16 residues. The germline CDR1 and CDR2 sequences are SGHRS and YFSETQ. Trimming took off 1 base at V and 0 bases at J, with 10 bases between the two ends. In DNA, the CDR3 is TGCGCCAGCAGCTTGACAGCTAGTGCAACTAATGAAAAACTGTTTTTT. Protein product: CASSLTASATNEKLFF.

The CDR3 nucleotides read TGCGCCAGCAGCTTGACTGGACAGTGGAACACTGAAGCTTTCTTT. Translation: CASSLTGQWNTEAFF. This chain joins TRBV5-1 and TRBJ1-1; maybe TRBD1 (6 bases). Trimming shortened V by 1 base and J by 1 base, and 11 bases separated the two germline ends. The germline V gene has CDR1 SGHRS and CDR2 YFSETQ. The CDR3 runs 15 residues.

The genes are TRBV6-1 and TRBJ1-3, with a tentative D call TRBD1 (6 bases). This CDR3 contains 13 residues. CDR1 and CDR2 from the germline V gene are MNHNS and SASEGT. Trimming took 7 bases from V and 3 from J, leaving 10 bases between them. The CDR3 here is CASIRGGGNTIYF. The CDR3 bases are TGTGCCAGCATAAGGGGGGGTGGAAACACCATATATTTT.

V and J are TRBV5-6 and TRBJ2-7, with 9 positions matching TRBD2. The CDR3 covers 15 residues. The germline V gene has CDR1 SGHDT and CDR2 YYEEEE. V shed 0 bases and J 7 bases; nucleotides not matched to a gene: 8. In nucleotides, the CDR3 is TGTGCCAGCAGCTTGGGAGGTAGCGGGAGATATGAGCAGTACTTC. It is translated as CASSLGGSGRYEQYF.

In regard to this clone: At the DNA level, this CDR3 is encoded by other sequences in the same sample as well. V is TRBV5-1 and J is TRBJ2-3; 7 nucleotides line up with TRBD2. Germline CDR1 and CDR2: SGHRS and YFSETQ. The CDR3 spans 16 residues. V was clipped by 4 bases and J by 0 bases; unmatched bases: 8. CDR3 amino acids: CASSLTLAASTDTQYF. The CDR3 nucleotides read TGCGCCAGCAGCCTCACGCTAGCGGCTAGCACAGATACGCAGTATTTT.

The CDR3 reads CAIRPGGGSGELFF. Written as DNA, the CDR3 is TGTGCCATCAGACCAGGGGGCGGGTCCGGGGAGCTGTTTTTT. V is TRBV10-3 and J is TRBJ2-2, with 8 bases fitting TRBD1. The germline V gene has CDR1 ENHRY and CDR2 SYGVKD. CDR3 length: 14 amino acids. Unmatched junction bases numbered 6, after V lost 6 bases and J lost 6 bases.

CDR3 in amino acids: CASSSQDRGDSPLHF. In nucleotides, the CDR3 is TGTGCCAGCAGTTCCCAAGACAGGGGAGATTCACCCCTCCACTTT. The chain employs TRBV6-1 and TRBJ1-6, with TRBD1 identical over 8 bases. Germline V lookup: CDR1 MNHNS, CDR2 SASEGT. With V trimmed by 5 bases and J by 8 bases, 8 bases remained unmatched. This CDR3 is 15 amino acids long.

The genes are TRBV6-1 and TRBJ1-1, with D tentatively TRBD1 (6 bases). The CDR3 consists of 17 residues. V was cut by 4 bases and J by 3 bases, with 21 bases left in between. Germline V gene sequence: CDR1 MNHNS, CDR2 SASEGT. CDR3 DNA: TGTGCCAGCAGTGCGGGGGTCGGGGGCAGCCGGGACACTGAAGCTTTCTTT. Translated: CASSAGVGGSRDTEAFF.

The gene calls are TRBV5-1 and TRBJ2-1, with TRBD2 as a possible D gene (6 bases). CDR3 length: 16 amino acids. Trimming shortened V by 0 bases and J by 4 bases, and 14 bases separated the two germline ends. Germline CDR1 and CDR2: SGHRS and YFSETQ. The DNA of the CDR3 is TGCGCCAGCAGCTTGGCCACGGCTAGCGTATACAATGAGCAGTTCTTC. It yields the protein CASSLATASVYNEQFF.